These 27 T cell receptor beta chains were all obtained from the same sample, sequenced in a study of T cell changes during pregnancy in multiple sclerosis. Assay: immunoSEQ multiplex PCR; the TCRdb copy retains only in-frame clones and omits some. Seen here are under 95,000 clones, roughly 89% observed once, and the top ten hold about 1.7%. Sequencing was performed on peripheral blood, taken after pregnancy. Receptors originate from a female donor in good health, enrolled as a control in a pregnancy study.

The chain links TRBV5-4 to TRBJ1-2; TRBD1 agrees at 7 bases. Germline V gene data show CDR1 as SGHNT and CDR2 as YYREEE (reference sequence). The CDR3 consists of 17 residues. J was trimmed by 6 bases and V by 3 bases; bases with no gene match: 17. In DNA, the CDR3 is TGTGCCAGCAGCTCAAAATGGGACAGAATCAGTCTGGATGGCTACACCTTC. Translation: CASSSKWDRISLDGYTF.

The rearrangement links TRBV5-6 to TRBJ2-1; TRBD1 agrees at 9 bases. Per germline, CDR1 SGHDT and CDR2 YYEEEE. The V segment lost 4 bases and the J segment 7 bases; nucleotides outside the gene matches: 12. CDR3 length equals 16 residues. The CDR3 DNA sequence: TGTGCCAGCAGCATAAGGGGGGGGACAGGGAATAATGAGCAGTTCTTC. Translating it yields CASSIRGGTGNNEQFF.

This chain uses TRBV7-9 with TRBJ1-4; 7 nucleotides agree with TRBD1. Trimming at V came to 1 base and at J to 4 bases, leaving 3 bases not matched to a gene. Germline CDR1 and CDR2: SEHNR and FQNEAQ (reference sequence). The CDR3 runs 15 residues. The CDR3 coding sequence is TGTGCCAGCAGCTTAGTGGGACAGTTTAATGAAAAACTGTTTTTT. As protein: CASSLVGQFNEKLFF. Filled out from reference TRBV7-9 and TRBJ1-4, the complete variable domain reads DTGVSQNPRHKITKRGQNVTFRCDPISEHNRLYWYRQTLGQGPEFLTYFQNEAQLEKSRLLSDRFSAERPKGSFSTLEIQRTEQGDSAMYLCASSLVGQFNEKLFFGSGTQLSVL.

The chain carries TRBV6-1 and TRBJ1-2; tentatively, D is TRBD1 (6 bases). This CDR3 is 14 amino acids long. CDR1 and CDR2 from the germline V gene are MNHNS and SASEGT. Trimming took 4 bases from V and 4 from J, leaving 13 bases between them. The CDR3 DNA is TGTGCCAGCAGTGGAAACAGGGAGTTCTATGGCTACACCTTC. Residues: CASSGNREFYGYTF.

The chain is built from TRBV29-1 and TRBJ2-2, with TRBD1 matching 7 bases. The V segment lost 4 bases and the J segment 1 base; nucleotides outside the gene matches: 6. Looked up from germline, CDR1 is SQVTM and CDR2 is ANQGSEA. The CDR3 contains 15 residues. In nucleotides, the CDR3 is TGCAGCGTTGCGTCGTCAGGGGGGAACACCGGGGAGCTGTTTTTT. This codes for CSVASSGGNTGELFF.

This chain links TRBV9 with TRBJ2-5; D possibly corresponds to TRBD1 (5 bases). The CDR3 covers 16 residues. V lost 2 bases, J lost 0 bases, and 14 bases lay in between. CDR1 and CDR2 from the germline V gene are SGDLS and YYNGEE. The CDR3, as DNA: TGTGCCAGCAGCGTGGGCCCCAAGGGGTACCAAGAGACCCAGTACTTC. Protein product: CASSVGPKGYQETQYF.

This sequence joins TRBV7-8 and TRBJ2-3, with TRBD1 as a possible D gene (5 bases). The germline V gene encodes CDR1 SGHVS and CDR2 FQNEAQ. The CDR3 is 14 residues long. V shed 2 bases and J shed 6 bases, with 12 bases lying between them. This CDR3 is CASSLLGRGDTQYF. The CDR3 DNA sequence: TGTGCCAGCAGCTTACTTGGAAGGGGCGATACGCAGTATTTT.

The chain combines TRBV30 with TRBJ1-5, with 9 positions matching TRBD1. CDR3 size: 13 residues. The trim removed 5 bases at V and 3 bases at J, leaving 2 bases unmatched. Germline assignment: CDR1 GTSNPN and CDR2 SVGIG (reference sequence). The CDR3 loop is CAWGTGTNQPQHF. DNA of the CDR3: TGTGCCTGGGGGACAGGGACCAATCAGCCCCAGCATTTT.

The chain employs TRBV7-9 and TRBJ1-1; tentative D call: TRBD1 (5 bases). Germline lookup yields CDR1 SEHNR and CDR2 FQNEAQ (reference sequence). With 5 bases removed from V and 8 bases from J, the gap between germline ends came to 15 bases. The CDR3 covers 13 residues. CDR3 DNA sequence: TGTGCCAGCAGCGTTGGGGCCCCCGCGGAAGCTTTCTTT. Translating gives CASSVGAPAEAFF. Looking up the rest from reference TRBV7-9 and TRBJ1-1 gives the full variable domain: DTGVSQNPRHKITKRGQNVTFRCDPISEHNRLYWYRQTLGQGPEFLTYFQNEAQLEKSRLLSDRFSAERPKGSFSTLEIQRTEQGDSAMYLCASSVGAPAEAFFGQGTRLTVV.

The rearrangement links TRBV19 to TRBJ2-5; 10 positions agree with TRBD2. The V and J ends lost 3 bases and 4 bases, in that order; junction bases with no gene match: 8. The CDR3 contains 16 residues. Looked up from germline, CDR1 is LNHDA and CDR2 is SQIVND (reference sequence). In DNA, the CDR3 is TGTGCCAGTAGTATGTTAGGAGCGGGGGGGAGAGAGACCCAGTACTTC. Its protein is CASSMLGAGGRETQYF.

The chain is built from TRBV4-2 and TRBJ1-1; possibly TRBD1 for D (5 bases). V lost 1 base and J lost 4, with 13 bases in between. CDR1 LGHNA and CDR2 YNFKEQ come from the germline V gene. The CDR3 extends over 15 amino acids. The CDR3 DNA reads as TGTGCCAGCAGCCAAGGGGCTCAGGGTTTCACTGAAGCTTTCTTT. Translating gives CASSQGAQGFTEAFF.

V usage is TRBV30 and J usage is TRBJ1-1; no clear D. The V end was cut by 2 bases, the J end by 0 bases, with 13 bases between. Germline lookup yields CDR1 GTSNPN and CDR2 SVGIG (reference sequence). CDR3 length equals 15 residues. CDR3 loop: CAWSTGRMMNTEAFF. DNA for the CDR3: TGTGCCTGGAGTACCGGGAGAATGATGAACACTGAAGCTTTCTTT.

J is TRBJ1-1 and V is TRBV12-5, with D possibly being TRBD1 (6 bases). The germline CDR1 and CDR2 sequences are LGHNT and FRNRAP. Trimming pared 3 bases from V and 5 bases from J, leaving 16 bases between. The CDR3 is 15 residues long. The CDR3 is CASGLFYRARTEAFF. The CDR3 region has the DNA TGTGCTAGTGGTTTATTTTACAGGGCAAGAACTGAAGCTTTCTTT.

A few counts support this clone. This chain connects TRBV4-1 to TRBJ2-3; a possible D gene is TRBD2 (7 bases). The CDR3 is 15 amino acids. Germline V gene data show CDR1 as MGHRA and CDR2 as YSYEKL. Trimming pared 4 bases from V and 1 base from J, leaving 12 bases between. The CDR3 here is CASSLGGAGTDTQYF. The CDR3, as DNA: TGCGCCAGCAGCCTAGGGGGGGCCGGCACAGATACGCAGTATTTT.

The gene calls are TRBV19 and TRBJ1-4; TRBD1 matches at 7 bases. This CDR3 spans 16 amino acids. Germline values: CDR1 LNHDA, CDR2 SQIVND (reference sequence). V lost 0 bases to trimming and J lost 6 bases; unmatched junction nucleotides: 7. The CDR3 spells CASSIDKGAQHEKLFF. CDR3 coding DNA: TGTGCCAGTAGTATAGATAAGGGGGCGCAACATGAAAAACTGTTTTTT.

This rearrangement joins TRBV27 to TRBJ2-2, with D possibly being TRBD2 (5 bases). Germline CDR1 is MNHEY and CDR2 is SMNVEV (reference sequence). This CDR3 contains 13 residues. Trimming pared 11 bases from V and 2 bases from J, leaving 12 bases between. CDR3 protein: CASQGLNTGELFF. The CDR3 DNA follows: TGTGCCTCTCAAGGACTTAACACCGGGGAGCTGTTTTTT.

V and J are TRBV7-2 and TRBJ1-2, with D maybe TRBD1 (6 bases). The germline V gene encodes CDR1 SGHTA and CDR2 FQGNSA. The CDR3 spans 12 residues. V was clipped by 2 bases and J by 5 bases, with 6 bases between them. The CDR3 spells CASSLQGYGYTF. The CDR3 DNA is TGTGCCAGCAGCTTACAGGGGTATGGCTACACCTTC.

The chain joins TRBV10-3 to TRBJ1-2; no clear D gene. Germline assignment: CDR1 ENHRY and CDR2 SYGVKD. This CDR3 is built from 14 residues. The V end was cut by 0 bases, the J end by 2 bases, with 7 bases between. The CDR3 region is CAISESAGNYGYTF. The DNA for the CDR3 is TGTGCCATCAGTGAGTCGGCAGGAAACTATGGCTACACCTTC.

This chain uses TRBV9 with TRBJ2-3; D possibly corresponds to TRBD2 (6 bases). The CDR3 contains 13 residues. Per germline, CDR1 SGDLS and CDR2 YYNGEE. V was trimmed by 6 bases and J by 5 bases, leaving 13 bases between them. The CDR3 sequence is CASTPPGRDTQYF. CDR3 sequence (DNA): TGTGCCAGCACCCCCCCCGGGAGAGATACGCAGTATTTT.

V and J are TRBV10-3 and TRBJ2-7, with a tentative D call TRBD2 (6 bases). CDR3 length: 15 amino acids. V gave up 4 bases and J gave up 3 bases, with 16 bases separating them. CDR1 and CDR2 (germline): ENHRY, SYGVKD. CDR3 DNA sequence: TGTGCCATCAGTGTAGGGGACTCAACCTACTACGAGCAGTACTTC. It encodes CAISVGDSTYYEQYF.

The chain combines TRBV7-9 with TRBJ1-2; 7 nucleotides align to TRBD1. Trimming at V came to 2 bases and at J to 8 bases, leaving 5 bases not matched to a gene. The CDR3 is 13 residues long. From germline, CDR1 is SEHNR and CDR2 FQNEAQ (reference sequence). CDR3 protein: CASSLIQGEGYTF. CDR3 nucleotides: TGTGCCAGCAGCTTAATCCAGGGGGAAGGCTACACCTTC.

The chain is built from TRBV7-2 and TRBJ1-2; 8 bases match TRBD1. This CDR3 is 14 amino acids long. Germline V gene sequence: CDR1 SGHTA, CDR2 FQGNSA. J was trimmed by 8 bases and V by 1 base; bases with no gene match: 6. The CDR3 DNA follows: TGTGCCAGCAGCTTAGTTGGACAGGGCCCCGGCTACACCTTC. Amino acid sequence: CASSLVGQGPGYTF. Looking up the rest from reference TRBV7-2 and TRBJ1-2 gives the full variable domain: GAGVSQSPSNKVTEKGKDVELRCDPISGHTALYWYRQSLGQGLEFLIYFQGNSAPDKSGLPSDRFSAERTGGSVSTLTIQRTQQEDSAVYLCASSLVGQGPGYTFGSGTRLTVV.

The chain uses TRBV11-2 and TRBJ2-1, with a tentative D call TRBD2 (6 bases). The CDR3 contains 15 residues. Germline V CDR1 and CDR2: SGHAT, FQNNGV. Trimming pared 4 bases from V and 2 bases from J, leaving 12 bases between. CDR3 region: CASSSEGSPYNEQFF. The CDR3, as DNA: TGTGCCAGCAGCTCGGAGGGGTCACCCTACAATGAGCAGTTCTTC.

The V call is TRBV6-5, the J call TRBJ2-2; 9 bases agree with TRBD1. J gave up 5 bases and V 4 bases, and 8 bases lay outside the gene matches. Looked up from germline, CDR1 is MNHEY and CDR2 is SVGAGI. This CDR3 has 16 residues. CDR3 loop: CASSSLGTGITGELFF. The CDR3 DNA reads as TGTGCCAGCAGTTCCCTTGGGACAGGGATTACCGGGGAGCTGTTTTTT.

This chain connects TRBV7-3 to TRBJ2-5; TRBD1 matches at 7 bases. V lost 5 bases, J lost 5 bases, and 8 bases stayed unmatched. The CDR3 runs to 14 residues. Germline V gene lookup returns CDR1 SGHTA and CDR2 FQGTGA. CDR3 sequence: CASSQRGRGETQYF. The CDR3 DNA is TGTGCCAGCAGCCAAAGGGGCAGGGGGGAGACCCAGTACTTC.

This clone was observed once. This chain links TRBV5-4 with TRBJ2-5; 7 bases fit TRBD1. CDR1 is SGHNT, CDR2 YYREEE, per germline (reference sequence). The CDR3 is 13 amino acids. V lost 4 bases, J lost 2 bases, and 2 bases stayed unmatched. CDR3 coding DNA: TGTGCCAGCAGCAGACAGGGTCAAGAGACCCAGTACTTC. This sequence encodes CASSRQGQETQYF. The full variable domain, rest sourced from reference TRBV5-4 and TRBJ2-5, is ETGVTQSPTHLIKTRGQQVTLRCSSQSGHNTVSWYQQALGQGPQFIFQYYREEENGRGNFPPRFSGLQFPNYSSELNVNALELDDSALYLCASSRQGQETQYFGPGTRLLVL.

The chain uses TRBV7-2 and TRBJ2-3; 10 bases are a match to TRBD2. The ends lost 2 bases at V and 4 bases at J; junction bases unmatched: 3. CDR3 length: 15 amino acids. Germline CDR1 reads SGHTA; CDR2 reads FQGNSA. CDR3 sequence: CASSLTAGGPDTQYF. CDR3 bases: TGTGCCAGCAGCTTAACAGCGGGGGGGCCAGATACGCAGTATTTT.